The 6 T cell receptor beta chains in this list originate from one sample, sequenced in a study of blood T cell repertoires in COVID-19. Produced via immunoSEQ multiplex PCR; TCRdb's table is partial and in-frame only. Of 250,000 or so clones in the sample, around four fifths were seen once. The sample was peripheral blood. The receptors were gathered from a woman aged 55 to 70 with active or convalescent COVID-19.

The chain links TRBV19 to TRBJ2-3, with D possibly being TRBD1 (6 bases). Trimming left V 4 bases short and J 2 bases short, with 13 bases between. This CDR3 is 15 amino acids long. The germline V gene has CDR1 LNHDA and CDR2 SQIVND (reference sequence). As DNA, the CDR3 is TGTGCCAGTAGTAGTGAGGCAGGGGACACAGATACGCAGTATTTT. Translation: CASSSEAGDTDTQYF.

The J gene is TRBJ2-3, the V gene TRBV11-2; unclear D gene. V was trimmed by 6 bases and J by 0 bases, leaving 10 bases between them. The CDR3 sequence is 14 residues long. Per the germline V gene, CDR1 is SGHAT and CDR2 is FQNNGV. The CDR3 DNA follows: TGTGCCAGCAGTCCTAATCCTAGCACAGATACGCAGTATTTT. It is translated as CASSPNPSTDTQYF.

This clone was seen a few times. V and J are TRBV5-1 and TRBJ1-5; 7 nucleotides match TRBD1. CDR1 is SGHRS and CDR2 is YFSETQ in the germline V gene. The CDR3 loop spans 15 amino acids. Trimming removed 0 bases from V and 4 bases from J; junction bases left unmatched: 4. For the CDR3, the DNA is TGCGCCAGCAGCTTGGGGGGGACAGAGAATCAGCCCCAGCATTTT. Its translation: CASSLGGTENQPQHF.

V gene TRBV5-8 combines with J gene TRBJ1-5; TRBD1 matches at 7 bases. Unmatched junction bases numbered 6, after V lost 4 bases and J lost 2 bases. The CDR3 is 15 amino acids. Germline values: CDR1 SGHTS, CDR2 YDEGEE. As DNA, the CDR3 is TGTGCCAGCAGCACAGGACAGGCGGGCAATCAGCCCCAGCATTTT. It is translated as CASSTGQAGNQPQHF.

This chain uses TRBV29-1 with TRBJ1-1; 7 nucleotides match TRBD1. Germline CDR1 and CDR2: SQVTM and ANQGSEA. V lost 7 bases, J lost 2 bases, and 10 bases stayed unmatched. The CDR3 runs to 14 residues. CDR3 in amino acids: CSALRQGTNTEAFF. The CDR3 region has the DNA TGCAGCGCCCTGCGACAGGGAACTAACACTGAAGCTTTCTTT.

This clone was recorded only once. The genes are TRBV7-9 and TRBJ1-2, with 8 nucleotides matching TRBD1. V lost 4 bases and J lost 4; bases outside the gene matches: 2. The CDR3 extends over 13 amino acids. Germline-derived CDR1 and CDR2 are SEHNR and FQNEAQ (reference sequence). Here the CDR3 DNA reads TGTGCCAGCAGCTGGGACAGGTCCTATGGCTACACCTTC. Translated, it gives CASSWDRSYGYTF.